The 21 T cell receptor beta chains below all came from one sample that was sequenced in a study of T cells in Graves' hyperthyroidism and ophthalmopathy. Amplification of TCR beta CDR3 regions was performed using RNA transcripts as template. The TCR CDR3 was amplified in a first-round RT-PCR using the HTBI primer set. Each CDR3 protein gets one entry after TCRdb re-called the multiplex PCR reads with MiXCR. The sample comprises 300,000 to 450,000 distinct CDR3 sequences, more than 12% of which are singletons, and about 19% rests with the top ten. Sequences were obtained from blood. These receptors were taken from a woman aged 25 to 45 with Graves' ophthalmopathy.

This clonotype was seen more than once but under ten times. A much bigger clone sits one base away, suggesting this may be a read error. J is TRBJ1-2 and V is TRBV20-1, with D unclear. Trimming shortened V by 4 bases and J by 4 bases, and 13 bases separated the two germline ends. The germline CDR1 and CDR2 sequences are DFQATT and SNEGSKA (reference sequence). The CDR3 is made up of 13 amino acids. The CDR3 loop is CSATSSDGYGYTF. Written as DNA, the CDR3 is TGCAGTGCTACCTCTAGTGACGGCTATGGCTACACCTTC.

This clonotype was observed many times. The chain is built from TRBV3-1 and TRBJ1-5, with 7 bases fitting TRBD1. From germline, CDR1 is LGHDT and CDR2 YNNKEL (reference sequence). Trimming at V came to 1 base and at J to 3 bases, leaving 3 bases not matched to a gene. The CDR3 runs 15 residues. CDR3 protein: CASSQGDRDNQPQHF. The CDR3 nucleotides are TGTGCCAGCAGCCAAGGAGACAGGGACAATCAGCCCCAGCATTTT.

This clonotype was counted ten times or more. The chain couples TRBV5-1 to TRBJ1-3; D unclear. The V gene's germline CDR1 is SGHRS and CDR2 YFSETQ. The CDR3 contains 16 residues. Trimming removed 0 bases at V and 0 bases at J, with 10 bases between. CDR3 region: CASSLVPASSGNTIYF. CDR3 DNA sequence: TGCGCCAGCAGCTTGGTCCCGGCTAGCTCTGGAAACACCATATATTTT.

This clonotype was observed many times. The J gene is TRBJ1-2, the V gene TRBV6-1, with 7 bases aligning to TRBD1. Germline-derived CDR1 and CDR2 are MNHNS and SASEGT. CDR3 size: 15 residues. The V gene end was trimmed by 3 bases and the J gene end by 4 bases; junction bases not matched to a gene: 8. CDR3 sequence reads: CASSDGTAFGYGYTF. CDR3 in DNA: TGTGCCAGCAGTGACGGGACAGCCTTTGGCTATGGCTACACCTTC.

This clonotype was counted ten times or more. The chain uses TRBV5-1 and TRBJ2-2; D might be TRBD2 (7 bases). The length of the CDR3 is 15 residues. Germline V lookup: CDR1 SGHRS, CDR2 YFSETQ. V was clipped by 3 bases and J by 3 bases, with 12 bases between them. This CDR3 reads CASSSDGGHTGELFF. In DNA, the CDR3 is TGCGCCAGCAGCTCTGACGGGGGGCACACCGGGGAGCTGTTTTTT.

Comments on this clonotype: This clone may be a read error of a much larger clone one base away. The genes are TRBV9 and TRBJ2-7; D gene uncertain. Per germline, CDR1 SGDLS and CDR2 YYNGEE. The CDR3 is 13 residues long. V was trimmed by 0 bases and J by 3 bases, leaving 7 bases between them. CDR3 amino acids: CASSVDQDYEQYF. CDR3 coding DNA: TGTGCCAGCAGCGTAGACCAGGACTACGAGCAGTACTTC.

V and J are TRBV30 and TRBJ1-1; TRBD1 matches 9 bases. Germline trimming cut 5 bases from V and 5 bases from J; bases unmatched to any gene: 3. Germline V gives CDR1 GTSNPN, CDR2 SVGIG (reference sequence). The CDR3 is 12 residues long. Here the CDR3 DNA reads TGTGCCTGGGGACAGGGGATAACTGAAGCTTTCTTT. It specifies CAWGQGITEAFF.

The CDR3 here is CAWSVPRNYNSPLHF. The CDR3 nucleotides are TGTGCCTGGAGTGTACCCAGAAACTATAATTCACCCCTCCACTTT. The chain carries TRBV30 and TRBJ1-6; D unclear. This CDR3 comprises 15 residues. CDR1 is GTSNPN, CDR2 SVGIG, per germline (reference sequence). V was trimmed by 0 bases and J by 3 bases, leaving 9 bases between them. Full variable domain (remainder filled in from reference TRBV30 and TRBJ1-6): SQTIHQWPATLVQPVGSPLSLECTVEGTSNPNLYWYRQAAGRGLQLLFYSVGIGQISSEVPQNLSASRPQDRQFILSSKKLLLSDSGFYLCAWSVPRNYNSPLHFGNGTRLTVT.

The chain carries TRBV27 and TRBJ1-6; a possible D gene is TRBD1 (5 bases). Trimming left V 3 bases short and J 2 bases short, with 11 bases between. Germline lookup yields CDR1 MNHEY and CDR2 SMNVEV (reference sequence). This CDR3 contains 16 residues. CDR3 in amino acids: CASSFGRVPYNSPLHF. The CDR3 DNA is TGTGCCAGCAGTTTCGGCAGGGTACCCTATAATTCACCCCTCCACTTT.

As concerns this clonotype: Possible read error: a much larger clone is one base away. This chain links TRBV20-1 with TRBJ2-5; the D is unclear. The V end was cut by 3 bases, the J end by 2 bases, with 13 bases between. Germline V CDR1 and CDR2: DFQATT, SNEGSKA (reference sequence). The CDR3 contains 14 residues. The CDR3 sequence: CSARKGSRQETQYF. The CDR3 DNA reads TGCAGTGCTAGGAAGGGTAGCCGGCAAGAGACCCAGTACTTC.

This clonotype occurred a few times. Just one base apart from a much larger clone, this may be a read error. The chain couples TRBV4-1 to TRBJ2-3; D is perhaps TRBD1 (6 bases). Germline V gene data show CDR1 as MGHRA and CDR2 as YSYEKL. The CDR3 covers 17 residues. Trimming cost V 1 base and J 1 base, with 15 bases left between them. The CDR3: CASSQVGADSGTDTQYF. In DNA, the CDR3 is TGCGCCAGCAGCCAAGTCGGTGCGGACAGCGGCACAGATACGCAGTATTTT.

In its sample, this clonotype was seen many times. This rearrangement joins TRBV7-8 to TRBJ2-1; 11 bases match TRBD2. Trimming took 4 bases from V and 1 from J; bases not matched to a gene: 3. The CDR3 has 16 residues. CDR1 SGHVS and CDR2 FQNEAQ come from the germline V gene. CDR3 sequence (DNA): TGTGCCAGCAGCTACGGACTAGCGGGTTCCTACAATGAGCAGTTCTTC. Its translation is CASSYGLAGSYNEQFF.

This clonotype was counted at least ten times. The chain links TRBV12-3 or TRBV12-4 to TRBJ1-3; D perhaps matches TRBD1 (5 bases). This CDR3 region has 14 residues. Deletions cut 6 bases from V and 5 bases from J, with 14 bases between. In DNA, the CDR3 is TGTGCCAGCAGGCTAGACAGCGTAAGAAACACCATATATTTT. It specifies CASRLDSVRNTIYF.

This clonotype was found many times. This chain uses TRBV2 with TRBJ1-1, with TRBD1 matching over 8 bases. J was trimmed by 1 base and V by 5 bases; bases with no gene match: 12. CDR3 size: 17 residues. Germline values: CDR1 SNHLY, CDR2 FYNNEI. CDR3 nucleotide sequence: TGTGCCAGCAGTCGAACCCCTTACAGGGGGACGAACACTGAAGCTTTCTTT. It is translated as CASSRTPYRGTNTEAFF.

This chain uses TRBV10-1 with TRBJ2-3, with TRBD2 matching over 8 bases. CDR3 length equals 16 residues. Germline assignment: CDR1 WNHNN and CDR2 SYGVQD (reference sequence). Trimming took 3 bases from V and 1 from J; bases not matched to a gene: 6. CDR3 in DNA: TGCGCCAGCAGTGATTCCCTAGCGGGCGGCACAGATACGCAGTATTTT. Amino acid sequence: CASSDSLAGGTDTQYF.

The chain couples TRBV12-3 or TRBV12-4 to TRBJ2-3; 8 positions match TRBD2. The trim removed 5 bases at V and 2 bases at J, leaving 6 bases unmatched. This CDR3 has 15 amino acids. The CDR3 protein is CASSRSGGHTDTQYF. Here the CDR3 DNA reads TGTGCCAGCAGTAGAAGCGGGGGCCACACAGATACGCAGTATTTT.

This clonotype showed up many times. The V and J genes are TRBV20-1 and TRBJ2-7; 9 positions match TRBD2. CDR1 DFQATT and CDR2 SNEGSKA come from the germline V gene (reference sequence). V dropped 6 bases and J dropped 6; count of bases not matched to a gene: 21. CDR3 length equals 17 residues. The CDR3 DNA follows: TGCAGTGCCCCGGCCCCAGCGGGGGGCCCCCAGGGGATCGAGCAGTACTTC. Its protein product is CSAPAPAGGPQGIEQYF.

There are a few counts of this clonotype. Written as DNA, the CDR3 is TGTGCCAGCAGCCCTCCTTGGGTGGGCACAGATACGCAGTATTTT. This encodes CASSPPWVGTDTQYF. The chain joins TRBV9 to TRBJ2-3, with unresolved D. CDR1 is SGDLS and CDR2 is YYNGEE in the germline V gene. V was trimmed by 4 bases and J by 1 base, leaving 13 bases between them. This CDR3 comprises 15 residues.

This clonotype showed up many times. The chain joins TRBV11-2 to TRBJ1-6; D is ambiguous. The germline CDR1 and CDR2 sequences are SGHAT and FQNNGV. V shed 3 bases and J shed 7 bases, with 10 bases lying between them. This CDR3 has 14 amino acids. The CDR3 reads CASSFTGFNSPLHF. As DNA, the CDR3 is TGTGCCAGCAGCTTCACGGGGTTCAATTCACCCCTCCACTTT.

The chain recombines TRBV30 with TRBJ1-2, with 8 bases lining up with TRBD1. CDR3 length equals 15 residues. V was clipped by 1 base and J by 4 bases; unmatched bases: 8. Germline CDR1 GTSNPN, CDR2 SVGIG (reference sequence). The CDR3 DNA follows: TGTGCCTGGAGTGCAGCAGGGGGCAATAGCTATGGCTACACCTTC. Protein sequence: CAWSAAGGNSYGYTF.

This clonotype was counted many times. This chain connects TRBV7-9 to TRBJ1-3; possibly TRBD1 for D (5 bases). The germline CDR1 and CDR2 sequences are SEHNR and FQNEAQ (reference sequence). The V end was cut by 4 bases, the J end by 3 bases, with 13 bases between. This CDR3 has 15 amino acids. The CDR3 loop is CASSSRDRDGNTIYF. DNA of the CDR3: TGTGCCAGCAGCTCGCGAGACAGAGATGGAAACACCATATATTTT.